These 17 T cell receptor beta chains were sequenced from one sample in a study of blood T cell repertoires in COVID-19. Clones were read by immunoSEQ multiplex PCR, and TCRdb kept only the in-frame ones, dropping some. The top ten hold roughly 8% of the sample, which has approximately 170,000 clones, almost 85% seen once. Sequenced material: peripheral blood. The receptor set was obtained from a man in his forties who had recovered from COVID-19.

The V and J genes are TRBV28 and TRBJ2-7; the D gene is possibly TRBD2 (5 bases). Per germline, CDR1 MDHEN and CDR2 SYDVKM. CDR3 length equals 14 residues. V lost 3 bases and J 3 bases, leaving 12 bases between the germline ends. This CDR3 reads CASSFGLALYEQYF. As DNA, the CDR3 is TGTGCCAGCAGTTTCGGTCTAGCCCTCTACGAGCAGTACTTC.

This sequence joins TRBV27 and TRBJ1-5; 7 positions match TRBD1. There are 11 residues in the CDR3. Germline CDR1 is MNHEY and CDR2 is SMNVEV (reference sequence). Trimming removed 9 bases from V and 9 bases from J; junction bases left unmatched: 5. In DNA form, the CDR3 reads TGTGCCAGTGGACAGGCAAGGCCCCAGCATTTT. It is translated as CASGQARPQHF.

This clone turned up a few times. The chain joins TRBV29-1 to TRBJ2-7; a weak D match, TRBD1 (7 bases). The V end was cut by 7 bases, the J end by 4 bases, with 17 bases between. In germline, CDR1 is SQVTM, CDR2 ANQGSEA. The CDR3 totals 13 residues. CDR3 nucleotide sequence: TGCAGCGGGAGGGGCCCAGGGGGGTACGAGCAGTACTTC. Encoded protein: CSGRGPGGYEQYF.

This chain connects TRBV10-3 to TRBJ2-1; 8 bases match TRBD1. The CDR3 has 12 residues. Germline CDR1 reads ENHRY; CDR2 reads SYGVKD. The trim removed 10 bases at V and 6 bases at J, leaving 5 bases unmatched. CDR3 DNA: TGTGCCACCGGACAGGGAGCCAATGAGCAGTTCTTC. It yields the protein CATGQGANEQFF.

CDR3 sequence reads: CATSRAWGGNTEAFF. CDR3 bases: TGTGCCACCAGCAGAGCCTGGGGAGGGAACACTGAAGCTTTCTTT. The genes are TRBV15 and TRBJ1-1, with D unresolved. V was shortened by 1 base and J by 1 base, with 10 bases between the two germline ends. This CDR3 comprises 15 residues. The germline V gene has CDR1 LNHNV and CDR2 YYDKDF (reference sequence).

The rearrangement links TRBV27 to TRBJ1-5; 7 positions match TRBD1. The CDR3 has 16 residues. J lost 5 bases, V lost 4 bases, and 11 bases had no gene match. Germline-derived CDR1 and CDR2 are MNHEY and SMNVEV (reference sequence). CDR3 region: CASSSTPQGEYQPQHF. The CDR3 DNA is TGTGCCAGCAGTTCCACTCCTCAGGGGGAATATCAGCCCCAGCATTTT.

This chain's CDR3 is CASSPGGHEQYF. The CDR3 nucleotides are TGTGCCAGCAGCCCGGGAGGCCACGAGCAGTACTTC. The rearrangement joins TRBV14 to TRBJ2-7, with 7 bases lining up with TRBD2. Germline values: CDR1 SGHDN, CDR2 FVKESK. This CDR3 spans 12 amino acids. The V segment lost 4 bases and the J segment 5 bases; nucleotides outside the gene matches: 2.

This clone was picked up one time. V is TRBV6-2 or TRBV6-3 and J is TRBJ1-1, with a weak D call TRBD1 (5 bases). V lost 4 bases and J lost 5, with 14 bases in between. Germline CDR1 is MNHEY and CDR2 is SVGEGT. The CDR3 is made up of 14 amino acids. The CDR3: CASSSVAGRTEAFF. The CDR3 region has the DNA TGTGCCAGCAGTTCGGTCGCAGGGAGGACTGAAGCTTTCTTT.

This chain connects TRBV19 to TRBJ2-7; TRBD1 matches at 8 bases. V was pared by 7 bases and J by 2 bases, with 7 bases of the junction left unmatched. Germline values: CDR1 LNHDA, CDR2 SQIVND (reference sequence). There are 14 residues in the CDR3. DNA of the CDR3: TGTGCCAGTAAAACCGGGACAGGAGCCTACGAGCAGTACTTC. Protein sequence: CASKTGTGAYEQYF.

The chain is built from TRBV10-3 and TRBJ1-2, with 7 bases that match TRBD1. V dropped 0 bases and J dropped 4; count of bases not matched to a gene: 5. The CDR3 loop spans 15 amino acids. The germline V gene encodes CDR1 ENHRY and CDR2 SYGVKD. The CDR3 sequence is CAISESLGQSYGYTF. In nucleotides, the CDR3 is TGTGCCATCAGTGAGTCGTTGGGACAGTCCTATGGCTACACCTTC.

The rearrangement uses TRBV27 and TRBJ2-2; unclear D gene. V gave up 3 bases and J gave up 2 bases, with 7 bases separating them. The CDR3 runs to 14 residues. Germline CDR1 MNHEY, CDR2 SMNVEV (reference sequence). As DNA, the CDR3 is TGTGCCAGCAGTTTCACAGTAAACACCGGGGAGCTGTTTTTT. Its translation is CASSFTVNTGELFF.

This clone was observed at least ten times. The chain employs TRBV19 and TRBJ1-1; 8 nucleotides match TRBD1. This CDR3 spans 12 amino acids. CDR1 LNHDA and CDR2 SQIVND come from the germline V gene (reference sequence). Losses at the gene ends were 8 bases for V and 11 bases for J; bases not matched to a gene: 10. The CDR3 protein is CASGDRGFEAFF. CDR3 in DNA: TGTGCCAGTGGTGACAGGGGATTTGAGGCTTTCTTT. The whole variable domain, remainder taken from reference TRBV19 and TRBJ1-1, is DGGITQSPKYLFRKEGQNVTLSCEQNLNHDAMYWYRQDPGQGLRLIYYSQIVNDFQKGDIAEGYSVSREKKESFPLTVTSAQKNPTAFYLCASGDRGFEAFFGQGTRLTVV.

This rearrangement joins TRBV28 to TRBJ1-6; 7 bases line up with TRBD1. There are 13 residues in the CDR3. The V and J ends lost 10 bases and 4 bases, in that order; junction bases with no gene match: 4. Germline CDR1 and CDR2: MDHEN and SYDVKM. The CDR3 nucleotides are TGTGCCACCTCGGGACAGTATAATTCACCCCTCCACTTT. It yields the protein CATSGQYNSPLHF.

This rearrangement joins TRBV4-1 to TRBJ1-3; TRBD1 agrees at 8 bases. The CDR3 has 14 amino acids. In germline, CDR1 is MGHRA, CDR2 YSYEKL. V shed 4 bases and J 4 bases; nucleotides not matched to a gene: 3. Here the CDR3 DNA reads TGCGCCAGCAGCCCCCGGGACAGGGGAAACACCATATATTTT. Translated, it gives CASSPRDRGNTIYF.

This clone was recorded many times. The V call is TRBV6-5, the J call TRBJ1-5; TRBD1 matches 12 bases. From germline, CDR1 is MNHEY and CDR2 SVGAGI. The CDR3 has 15 residues. V was pared by 6 bases and J by 4 bases, with 4 bases of the junction left unmatched. This CDR3 is CASRGQGAGNQPQHF. CDR3 DNA sequence: TGTGCCAGCAGGGGACAGGGGGCAGGTAATCAGCCCCAGCATTTT.

The genes are TRBV14 and TRBJ2-7; 7 nucleotides align to TRBD1. CDR1 is SGHDN and CDR2 is FVKESK in the germline V gene. V was clipped by 6 bases and J by 0 bases; unmatched bases: 2. The CDR3 runs to 13 residues. CDR3 loop: CASRDRFSYEQYF. The CDR3 DNA reads as TGTGCCAGCAGGGACAGGTTCTCCTACGAGCAGTACTTC.

The chain uses TRBV4-1 and TRBJ2-1; maybe TRBD2 (5 bases). The V and J ends lost 1 base and 9 bases respectively, with 10 bases between them. Germline V lookup: CDR1 MGHRA, CDR2 YSYEKL. The CDR3 runs 13 residues. The CDR3 spells CASSQVSGFEQFF. The CDR3 nucleotides are TGCGCCAGCAGCCAAGTAAGCGGATTTGAGCAGTTCTTC.